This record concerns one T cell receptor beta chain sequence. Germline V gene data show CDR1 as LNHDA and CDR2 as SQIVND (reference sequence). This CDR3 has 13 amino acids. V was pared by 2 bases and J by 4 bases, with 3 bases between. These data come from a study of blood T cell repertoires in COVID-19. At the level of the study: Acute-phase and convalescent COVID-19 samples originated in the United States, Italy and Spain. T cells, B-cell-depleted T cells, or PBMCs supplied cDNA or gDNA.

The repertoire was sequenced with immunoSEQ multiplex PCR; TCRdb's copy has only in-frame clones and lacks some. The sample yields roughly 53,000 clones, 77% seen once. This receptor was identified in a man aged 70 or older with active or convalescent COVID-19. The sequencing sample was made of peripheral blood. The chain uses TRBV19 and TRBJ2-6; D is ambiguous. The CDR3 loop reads CASSITGANVLTF. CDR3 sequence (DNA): TGTGCCAGTAGTATAACAGGGGCCAACGTCCTGACTTTC.